This is a list of T cell receptor beta chains from one sample in a study of blood T cell repertoires in COVID-19. The protocol was immunoSEQ multiplex PCR, while the TCRdb copy is restricted to in-frame clones and leaves out a portion. The data hold approximately 310,000 clones, with 70% to 90% observed a single time. Sequencing used peripheral blood. These receptors originate from a woman in her fifties or sixties who had recovered from COVID-19. Both conserved end residues are part of each CDR3. Fields, in order: CDR3 protein, V gene, CDR3 length.

CASSYYSGQRNTEAFF	TRBV6-5	16
CASSIDRAVGYTF	TRBV19	13
CASSWTGETEAFF	TRBV7-2	13
CASSILTGRDTNIQYF	TRBV7-2	16
CASSLDRGAGRDYGYTF	TRBV7-2	17
CASSPSGLVGEQYF	TRBV19	14
CASRPSEGLFYEQYF	TRBV9	15
CASSRAPGQGRNSPLHF	TRBV4-3	17
CASSDAGFYSGELFF	TRBV2	15
CAISDTAMRVNEQFF	TRBV10-3	15
CASSRGLASSTDTQYF	TRBV3-1/TRBV3-2	16
CASSLTPGVNEQFF	TRBV11-1	14
CASSTRQGSQANVLTF	TRBV7-6	16
CASSFGATNEKLFF	TRBV28	14
CASSSSTGILNYGYTF	TRBV7-2	16
CSVIGGALSYEQYF	TRBV29-1	14
CASSDRQGAGYNEQFF	TRBV6-1	16
CASRKDISNTGELFF	TRBV2	15
CATSEGQADSYEQYF	TRBV24-1	15
CASSLLDRDETQYF	TRBV28	14
CASSEWGGGQPQHF	TRBV25-1	14
CASSQSGQKGSPLHF	TRBV23-1	15
CASRTYGTPNEKLFF	TRBV19	15
CATSGGPGGYEQYF	TRBV24-1	14
CASSYMTGGHGYTF	TRBV6-2/TRBV6-3	14
CASSIDLSTGGGRSLTF	TRBV19	17
CASSPTGGRRVKNIQYF	TRBV7-6	17
CASSLSTTTKEAFF	TRBV5-4	14
CASSFGGVEQYF	TRBV5-4	12
CASRGENSNQPQHF	TRBV7-2	14
CASSIGGINSEAFF	TRBV19	14
CASSLALDRRNTIYF	TRBV5-6	15
CASSLGQMMNTEAFF	TRBV5-8	15
CASSQGPRGGTEAFF	TRBV3-1/TRBV3-2	15
CASSFPGANTGELFF	TRBV28	15
CASSNRDSQYEQYF	TRBV28	14
CAISYTGGMDGYTF	TRBV10-3	14
CASSPGLAGNNEQFF	TRBV3-1/TRBV3-2	15
CASSLGRGNTEAFF	TRBV5-6	14
CASSIGWNTEAFF	TRBV27	13
CASGGWGTEAFF	TRBV19	12
CASGGGDSYNEQFF	TRBV18	14
CASSLRAGDTYSGNTIYF	TRBV7-2	18
CSVEEGPTYEQYF	TRBV29-1	13
CASSFGGVEQYF	TRBV5-4	12
CASSTRQGHNSPLHF	TRBV28	15